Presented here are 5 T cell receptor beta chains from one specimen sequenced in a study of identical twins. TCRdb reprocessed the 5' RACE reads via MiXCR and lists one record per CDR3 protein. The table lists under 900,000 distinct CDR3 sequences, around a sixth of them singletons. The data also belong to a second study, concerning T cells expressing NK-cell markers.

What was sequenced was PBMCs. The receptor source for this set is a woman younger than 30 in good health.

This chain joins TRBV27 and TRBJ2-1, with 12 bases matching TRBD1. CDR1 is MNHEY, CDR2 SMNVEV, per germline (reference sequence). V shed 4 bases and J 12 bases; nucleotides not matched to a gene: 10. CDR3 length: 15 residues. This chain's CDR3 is CASSSTGTGGIGQFF. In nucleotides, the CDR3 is TGTGCCAGCAGTTCGACAGGGACAGGGGGCATTGGGCAGTTCTTC.

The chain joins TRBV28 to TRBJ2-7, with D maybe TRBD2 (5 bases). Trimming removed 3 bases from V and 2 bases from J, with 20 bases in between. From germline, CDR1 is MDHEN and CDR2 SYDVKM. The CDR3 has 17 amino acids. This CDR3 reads CASSFLGGRSPAYEQYF. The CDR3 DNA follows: TGTGCCAGCAGTTTTCTCGGTGGGAGAAGCCCCGCCTACGAGCAGTACTTC.

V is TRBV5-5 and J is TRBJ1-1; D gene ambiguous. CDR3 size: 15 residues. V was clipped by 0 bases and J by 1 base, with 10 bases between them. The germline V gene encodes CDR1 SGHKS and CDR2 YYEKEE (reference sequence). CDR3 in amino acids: CASSLGPIQNTEAFF. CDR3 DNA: TGTGCCAGCAGCTTGGGTCCCATCCAGAACACTGAAGCTTTCTTT.

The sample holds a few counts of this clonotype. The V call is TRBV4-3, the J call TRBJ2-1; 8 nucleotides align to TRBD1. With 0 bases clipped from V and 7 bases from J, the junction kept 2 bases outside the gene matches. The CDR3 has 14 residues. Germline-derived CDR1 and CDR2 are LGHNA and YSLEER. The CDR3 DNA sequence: TGCGCCAGCAGCCAAGAACAGGGGGGAAATGAGCAGTTCTTC. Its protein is CASSQEQGGNEQFF.

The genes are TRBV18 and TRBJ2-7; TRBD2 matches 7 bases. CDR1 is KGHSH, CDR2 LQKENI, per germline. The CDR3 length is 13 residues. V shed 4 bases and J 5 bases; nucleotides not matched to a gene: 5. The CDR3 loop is CASSRSLADEQYF. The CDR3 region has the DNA TGTGCCAGCTCACGATCGCTAGCGGACGAGCAGTACTTC.